This T cell receptor beta chain was sequenced in a study of long-term antiretroviral therapy in people with HIV. Regarding this clone: What it binds is unknown.

Run at survey level, the immunoSEQ assay was version v3.0. Profiled with immunoSEQ multiplex PCR; TCRdb holds only in-frame clones, not every one. Of around 8,600 clones detected, over 65% appear once; the ten largest clones hold about 23%. Every participant gave one or more pre-ART and two or more post-ART PBMC samples. Prior to DNA extraction, the samples held about 1-10 million cryopreserved PBMC. The CDR3 is made up of 16 amino acids. Per germline, CDR1 SGHRS and CDR2 YFSETQ. V lost 2 bases to trimming and J lost 2 bases, with 14 bases between them. Points from the study as a whole: Repertoire composition at all time points was dominated by clones that had expanded before ART.

The source is a man aged 35 to 55 with HIV. The rearrangement joins TRBV5-1 to TRBJ1-3; D possibly corresponds to TRBD1 (6 bases). The sequences come from unsorted PBMCs, collected 0.6 years before starting antiretroviral therapy. Here the CDR3 reads CASSLQGNTAGNTIYF. The CDR3 nucleotides read TGCGCCAGCAGCTTACAGGGTAACACGGCTGGAAACACCATATATTTT.